This is a list of T cell receptor beta chains from one sample in a study of cytomegalovirus exposure and HLA in healthy donors. Assay: immunoSEQ multiplex PCR; the TCRdb copy retains only in-frame clones and omits some. The sample consists of around 75,000 clones, about 75% of them appearing once. Material: PBMCs. These receptors were obtained from a young man in good health and CMV-seronegative. The CDR3 runs from the conserved cysteine through the conserved F or W. The order of the fields is clone size, V gene, D gene, CDR3 length, J gene, CDR3 DNA, CDR3 protein. A D gene is named only where the DNA matches it firmly. For some rows the clone size is stated as once, few or many, or as a class when expanded; others skip it.

NA	TRBV5-1	NA	13	TRBJ2-1	TGCGCCAGCAGCTTGGGGCGGAACAATGAGCAGTTCTTC	CASSLGRNNEQFF
NA	TRBV14	NA	15	TRBJ2-5	TGTGCCAGCAGCCAAGATTATCGAGAGGGCGAGACCCAGTACTTC	CASSQDYREGETQYF
NA	TRBV4-1	TRBD2	18	TRBJ2-5	TGCGCCAGCAGCCAAGACGAGGGACTAGCGGGGGGGCGAGAGACCCAGTACTTC	CASSQDEGLAGGRETQYF
NA	TRBV7-2	NA	16	TRBJ1-5	TGTGCTAGCAGCTTAGTGGCAGGGGCCAACAATCAGCCCCAGCATTTT	CASSLVAGANNQPQHF
NA	TRBV10-1	TRBD1	16	TRBJ1-1	TGCGCCAGCAGTGCAGGGGGCGGGCGGCCGAACACTGAAGCTTTCTTT	CASSAGGGRPNTEAFF
NA	TRBV28	NA	16	TRBJ2-1	TGTGCCAGCAGTTTATGGGCGGGGGCAACCTACAATGAGCAGTTCTTC	CASSLWAGATYNEQFF
few	TRBV2	NA	16	TRBJ2-1	TGTGCCAGCAGTCCGGCTGGGGGGGCCTCCTACAATGAGCAGTTCTTC	CASSPAGGASYNEQFF
NA	TRBV28	NA	12	TRBJ1-1	TGTGCCAGCAGTGTACAGAACACTGAAGCTTTCTTT	CASSVQNTEAFF
NA	TRBV7-8	NA	15	TRBJ1-5	TGTGCCAGCAGCTTAGACGGGGGTAGCAATCAGCCCCAGCATTTT	CASSLDGGSNQPQHF
NA	TRBV5-1	NA	15	TRBJ1-6	TGCGCCAGCAGCTTGAATGGGGGCGCGGGTTCACCCCTCCACTTT	CASSLNGGAGSPLHF
few	TRBV21-1	NA	16	TRBJ2-7	TGTGCCAGCAGCCCCTGTGCCAGGCCATTGAATGGCGAGCAGTACTTC	CASSPCARPLNGEQYF
NA	TRBV5-6	TRBD2	16	TRBJ2-7	TGTGCCAGCAGCTCCCTACTAGCGGGGATCTCCTACGGGCAGTACTTC	CASSSLLAGISYGQYF
NA	TRBV4-3	TRBD2	16	TRBJ2-1	TGCGCCAGCAGCCAAGAACTAGCGGGGGGGCCAGGGGAGCAGTTCTTC	CASSQELAGGPGEQFF
NA	TRBV27	TRBD1	16	TRBJ1-2	TGTGCCAGCAAGGGGACAGGGGGCGTGAGGCCCTATGGCTACACCTTC	CASKGTGGVRPYGYTF
NA	TRBV9	NA	13	TRBJ1-2	TGTGCCAGCAGCGTAGCACATAACTATGGCTACACCTTC	CASSVAHNYGYTF
NA	TRBV5-1	TRBD1	16	TRBJ1-4	TGCGCCAGCAGCTGGACAGGGGGCGGTAGAAATGAAAAACTGTTTTTT	CASSWTGGGRNEKLFF
NA	TRBV27	TRBD2	15	TRBJ2-1	TGTGCCAGCAGTCCAGGACTAGCGGCCTACAATGAGCAGTTCTTC	CASSPGLAAYNEQFF
NA	TRBV27	TRBD2	15	TRBJ2-3	TGTGCCAGCAGCCCACCTAGCGGGGGGGCGGATACGCAGTATTTT	CASSPPSGGADTQYF
NA	TRBV2	NA	14	TRBJ1-1	TGTGCCAGCAGTGAGTTCCAGCTAGACACTGAAGCTTTCTTT	CASSEFQLDTEAFF
NA	TRBV14	NA	14	TRBJ2-5	TGTGCCAGCAGCCAAGTACGTGGGCTGGAGACCCAGTACTTC	CASSQVRGLETQYF
NA	TRBV27	NA	14	TRBJ2-1	TGTGCCACGGGACTCCGCAAGCCCTACAATGAGCAGTTCTTC	CATGLRKPYNEQFF
few	TRBV2	NA	15	TRBJ1-1	TGTGCCAGCATCATTGAACGGGGGATCGGCACTGAAGCTTTCTTT	CASIIERGIGTEAFF
few	TRBV19	NA	12	TRBJ1-4	TGTGCCAGTAGTATAGGCGGGGAAAAACTGTTTTTT	CASSIGGEKLFF
NA	TRBV5-6	NA	16	TRBJ2-3	TGTGCCAGCAGCCGGCGGGTGGGTATCCGCACAGATACGCAGTATTTT	CASSRRVGIRTDTQYF
NA	TRBV4-1	NA	15	TRBJ2-1	TGCGCCAGCAGCCAAGAGGGGGCCGGATACAATGAGCAGTTCTTC	CASSQEGAGYNEQFF
NA	TRBV9	TRBD1	14	TRBJ1-2	TGTGCCAGCAGCGTAGCCCAGGGGGGAAATGGCTACACCTTC	CASSVAQGGNGYTF
NA	TRBV5-4	NA	16	TRBJ2-2	TGTGCCAGCAGCTTGGGTCATTCGGCGAACACCGGGGAGCTGTTTTTT	CASSLGHSANTGELFF
NA	TRBV11-1	TRBD1	13	TRBJ2-1	TGTGCCAGCAGCGTTGACAGGGGCGATGAGCAGTTCTTC	CASSVDRGDEQFF
NA	TRBV27	TRBD1	15	TRBJ2-7	TGTGCCAGCAGTCTAGTCGGGACAGGGGCCTACGAGCAGTACTTC	CASSLVGTGAYEQYF
NA	TRBV12-5	NA	21	TRBJ2-1	TGTGCTAGTGGTTTGGTCACGTCCGGTGTGCGAGCGGGCGGTGGGGGTAATGAGCAGTTCTTC	CASGLVTSGVRAGGGGNEQFF
few	TRBV5-1	TRBD2	17	TRBJ2-1	TGCGCCAGCAGTTCCGGACTAGCGGGGGACCCCTACAATGAGCAGTTCTTC	CASSSGLAGDPYNEQFF
NA	TRBV6-1	NA	13	TRBJ1-1	TGTGCCAGCAGTGAAGACAGGAACACTGAAGCTTTCTTT	CASSEDRNTEAFF
NA	TRBV7-2	NA	15	TRBJ1-4	TGTGCCAGCAGCTTAGCGGCAGGGGCGCGGGAAAAACTGTTTTTT	CASSLAAGAREKLFF
NA	TRBV6-6	NA	12	TRBJ2-2	TGTGCCAGCAGTTATGAGCGGGGGGAGCTGTTTTTT	CASSYERGELFF
few	TRBV7-9	NA	14	TRBJ2-7	TGTGCCAGCAGCTACTCCTTACTAGCCTACGAGCAGTACTTC	CASSYSLLAYEQYF
NA	TRBV7-2	NA	15	TRBJ1-1	TGTGCCAGCAGTTTAAACAGGGTTGGGAACACTGAAGCTTTCTTT	CASSLNRVGNTEAFF
NA	TRBV2	NA	15	TRBJ2-3	TGTGCCAGCGTGGCGTTTCGTCTGGCGGCAGATACGCAGTATTTT	CASVAFRLAADTQYF
NA	TRBV10-3	TRBD1	14	TRBJ1-6	TGTGCCATCAGAACCGGGACAGGTAATTCACCCCTCCACTTT	CAIRTGTGNSPLHF
once	TRBV6-1	TRBD1	14	TRBJ1-5	TGTGCCGCCTGCAGGGGGGATAGCAATCAGCCCCAGCATTTT	CAACRGDSNQPQHF
NA	TRBV7-3	NA	14	TRBJ2-2	TGTGCCAGCAGCTTAACAGGGGACACCGGGGAGCTGTTTTTT	CASSLTGDTGELFF
once	TRBV28	NA	14	TRBJ2-7	TGTGCCAGCAGTTTGTACGGGGACTCCTACGAGCAGTACTTC	CASSLYGDSYEQYF
once	TRBV5-1	NA	18	TRBJ2-7	TGCGCCAGCAGCTTGGGGGCGGGACAGACAAGTTCGTCCTACGAGCAGTACTTC	CASSLGAGQTSSSYEQYF